Presented here are 14 T cell receptor beta chains from one specimen sequenced in a study of CD8 T cells in ankylosing spondylitis. MiXCR, applied by TCRdb to the 5' RACE reads, yields one record per CDR3 protein. The sample lists about 130,000 distinct CDR3 sequences; about 7.3% were seen once. The material sequenced was blood, either unsorted or a sorted T cell fraction (not recorded which). All receptors derive from a female donor with ankylosing spondylitis or in good health (not recorded which).

This chain links TRBV5-1 with TRBJ1-2; D might be TRBD1 (5 bases). Trimming shortened V by 0 bases and J by 6 bases, and 12 bases separated the two germline ends. Germline CDR1 SGHRS, CDR2 YFSETQ. The CDR3 is 14 amino acids. The CDR3 DNA is TGCGCCAGCAGCTTGGCAGGGCGCTCCAATGGCTACACCTTC. Translation: CASSLAGRSNGYTF.

This rearrangement joins TRBV12-5 to TRBJ2-2; D possibly uses TRBD1 or TRBD2 (6 bases each). The CDR3 covers 15 residues. Trimming cost V 0 bases and J 7 bases, with 12 bases left between them. Germline CDR1 reads LGHNT; CDR2 reads FRNRAP. The CDR3 spells CASGLVQGGSGELFF. For the CDR3, the DNA is TGTGCTAGTGGTTTGGTACAGGGAGGAAGCGGGGAGCTGTTTTTT.

This clonotype was counted a few times. The J gene is TRBJ1-1, the V gene TRBV12-3 or TRBV12-4, with a possible D match to TRBD1 (5 bases). Trimming left V 6 bases short and J 5 bases short, with 13 bases between. CDR3 length equals 13 residues. The CDR3 sequence is CASRTIRDTEAFF. CDR3 DNA sequence: TGTGCCAGCAGAACCATCAGGGATACTGAAGCTTTCTTT.

This clonotype was detected many times. The chain combines TRBV9 with TRBJ1-1; no clear D. This CDR3 region has 14 residues. Trimming cost V 3 bases and J 0 bases, with 9 bases left between them. Germline CDR1 SGDLS, CDR2 YYNGEE. CDR3 nucleotide sequence: TGTGCCAGCAGCGAAGACATATTGAACACTGAAGCTTTCTTT. This sequence encodes CASSEDILNTEAFF.

This clonotype was counted ten times or more. CDR3 coding DNA: TGCAGTGCTAGAGAAGGTGGAAACACTGAAGCTTTCTTT. Amino acid sequence: CSAREGGNTEAFF. The genes are TRBV20-1 and TRBJ1-1; D unresolved. The CDR3 covers 13 residues. Germline CDR1 DFQATT, CDR2 SNEGSKA (reference sequence). With 0 bases removed from V and 2 bases from J, the gap between germline ends came to 7 bases.

This clonotype was counted ten times or more. This rearrangement joins TRBV5-1 to TRBJ2-7; D perhaps matches TRBD1 (6 bases). Germline loops: CDR1 SGHRS, CDR2 YFSETQ. The ends were cut back, 0 bases at V and 5 bases at J, with 12 bases in the middle. CDR3 length: 14 residues. CDR3 protein: CASSLGRAGDEQYF. CDR3 bases: TGCGCCAGCAGCTTGGGTCGGGCAGGGGACGAGCAGTACTTC.

This clonotype was counted ten times or more. This chain connects TRBV20-1 to TRBJ2-3, with 7 bases matching TRBD1. V shed 3 bases, J shed 1 base, and the junction held 13 bases outside the gene matches. Germline V gene sequence: CDR1 DFQATT, CDR2 SNEGSKA (reference sequence). The CDR3 loop spans 17 amino acids. CDR3 loop: CSASPWPGGRGTDTQYF. The CDR3 DNA sequence: TGCAGTGCTAGTCCTTGGCCAGGGGGTAGGGGCACAGATACGCAGTATTTT.

This clonotype appeared many times. The chain combines TRBV20-1 with TRBJ2-7; weak D call: TRBD2 (5 bases). V gave up 5 bases and J gave up 2 bases, with 19 bases separating them. This CDR3 is 15 amino acids long. Germline CDR1 reads DFQATT; CDR2 reads SNEGSKA (reference sequence). CDR3 DNA: TGCAGTGCTCAAGGACGGGGTGGAAGTACCTACGAGCAGTACTTC. It codes for CSAQGRGGSTYEQYF.

Here the CDR3 reads CASSIRGPPQNTEAFF. The CDR3, as DNA: TGTGCCAGTAGTATACGAGGGCCTCCTCAGAACACTGAAGCTTTCTTT. The rearrangement uses TRBV19 and TRBJ1-1; no clear D. Per germline, CDR1 LNHDA and CDR2 SQIVND (reference sequence). The CDR3 contains 16 residues. V was trimmed by 2 bases and J by 1 base, leaving 14 bases between them.

This clonotype was counted between two and nine times. The rearrangement links TRBV9 to TRBJ2-7, with D perhaps TRBD2 (5 bases). Trimming left V 0 bases short and J 2 bases short, with 12 bases between. The CDR3 loop spans 15 amino acids. Looked up from germline, CDR1 is SGDLS and CDR2 is YYNGEE. CDR3 sequence reads: CASSVEGSVAYEQYF. CDR3 coding DNA: TGTGCCAGCAGCGTAGAAGGGAGCGTAGCCTACGAGCAGTACTTC.

This clonotype has ten or more counts. This chain joins TRBV4-1 and TRBJ2-7, with D possibly being TRBD1 (5 bases). The CDR3 spans 14 residues. Germline values: CDR1 MGHRA, CDR2 YSYEKL. V gave up 1 base and J gave up 4 bases, with 11 bases separating them. The DNA of the CDR3 is TGCGCCAGCAGCCAAGTGGGGCCCTCATACGAGCAGTACTTC. This translates into CASSQVGPSYEQYF.

In this sample, this clonotype turned up many times. This chain uses TRBV12-3 or TRBV12-4 with TRBJ1-1; 9 positions match TRBD1. The CDR3 has 16 residues. With V trimmed by 2 bases and J by 6 bases, 10 bases remained unmatched. CDR3 in DNA: TGTGCCAGCAGTTTAAGGACAGGGGCGAGTCCAGCTGAAGCTTTCTTT. It translates to CASSLRTGASPAEAFF.

This clonotype was detected ten times or more. V gene TRBV15 combines with J gene TRBJ2-6; 8 bases are a match to TRBD2. CDR1 is LNHNV, CDR2 YYDKDF, per germline (reference sequence). V shed 5 bases, J shed 0 bases, and the junction held 12 bases outside the gene matches. The CDR3 has 19 residues. The CDR3 loop reads CATSSRTVAGLSGANVLTF. CDR3 in DNA: TGTGCCACCAGCTCCCGTACGGTAGCGGGACTCTCTGGGGCCAACGTCCTGACTTTC.

This rearrangement joins TRBV30 to TRBJ1-5; 10 positions match TRBD1. The V gene end was trimmed by 3 bases and the J gene end by 2 bases; junction bases not matched to a gene: 1. The CDR3 extends over 14 amino acids. CDR1 and CDR2 from the germline V gene are GTSNPN and SVGIG (reference sequence). The CDR3 bases are TGTGCCTGGAGAGGACAGGGGGGCAATCAGCCCCAGCATTTT. The encoded protein is CAWRGQGGNQPQHF.